These T cell receptor beta chains were read from a single sample in a study of shared clonotypes between healthy human individuals. The table came from immunoSEQ multiplex PCR; TCRdb's copy has only in-frame clones and leaves some out. The profile shows some 660,000 clones, 60% to 75% of them singletons. Specimen: memory CD4+ T cells sorted from blood. These receptors came from a woman aged 25 to 39 in good health. CDR3s leave out the opening cysteine and the closing phenylalanine or tryptophan.

J	V	CDR3
TRBJ1-2	TRBV5-1	ASSYGHEGVLGYT
TRBJ2-2	TRBV10-2	ASSVLAGSTGELF
TRBJ2-1	TRBV5-1	ASSPLSSGRAGEQF
TRBJ2-7	TRBV27	ASSPGYYGYNEQY
TRBJ2-1	TRBV6-5	ASSYVMGQPHNEQF
TRBJ2-1	TRBV11-1	ASSSGQGYNEQF
TRBJ1-1	TRBV2	ASSEDWGKGAF
TRBJ2-6	TRBV19	ASRPSLGALHSGANVLT
TRBJ1-1	TRBV29-1	SVGREGNTEAF
TRBJ2-7	TRBV15	ATSSGGTSSFYEQY
TRBJ1-2	TRBV10-1	ASSTFGPESNNYGYT
TRBJ1-4	TRBV6-6	ASSYSAEDEKLF
TRBJ2-7	TRBV7-9	ASSRGTGGSYEQY
TRBJ1-3	TRBV6-1	ASSEEGLTGNTIY
TRBJ1-5	TRBV19	ASSTASGTGGANQPQH
TRBJ2-7	TRBV6-1	ASRETAFTYEQY
TRBJ1-5	TRBV6-1	ASSELRNQPQH
TRBJ1-2	TRBV30	AWSVRVWHSNYGYT
TRBJ2-1	TRBV18	ASSLTSGGSYNEQF
TRBJ2-7	TRBV7-2	ASSSPRRTGIPPYEQY
TRBJ2-7	TRBV7-9	ASSPPGLGVVEQY
TRBJ2-1	TRBV10-3	AISFDRGEQF